This TCR beta chain was captured by sequencing in a study of blood T cell repertoires in COVID-19. Study-level background: Nucleic acid was either cDNA or gDNA, and it came from T cells, B-cell-depleted T cells, or PBMCs.

In the original processing: The assay estimated nucleated cells by amplifying reference gene primers. Measured with immunoSEQ multiplex PCR; TCRdb has only the in-frame clones, and not every one. That table supplies the V and J calls and clone size; D and trimming were determined from the DNA. The table records some 190,000 clones, about 85% of them present only once. Germline trimming cut 0 bases from V and 8 bases from J; bases unmatched to any gene: 5. This CDR3 is built from 15 residues. Germline CDR1 reads SGHDT; CDR2 reads YYEEEE. This clonotype originated in a woman aged 55-70 years with acute or convalescent COVID-19. Material for sequencing was peripheral blood. The rearrangement joins TRBV5-6 to TRBJ2-1; TRBD2 aligns across 10 bases. The CDR3 region is CASSLELAGIHEQFF. In DNA, the CDR3 is TGTGCCAGCAGCTTGGAACTAGCGGGAATCCATGAGCAGTTCTTC.